The 28 T cell receptor beta chains listed next were all sequenced from one sample in a study of T cell changes during pregnancy in multiple sclerosis. Assay: immunoSEQ multiplex PCR; the TCRdb copy retains only in-frame clones and omits some. The data hold roughly 57,000 clones, with about 88% observed a single time. The source material was CD8+ T cells from peripheral blood mononuclear cells, sampled before pregnancy. These receptors came from a female donor with multiple sclerosis, enrolled in a pregnancy study.

V gene TRBV13 combines with J gene TRBJ2-2; D possibly corresponds to TRBD1 (6 bases). V was trimmed by 0 bases and J by 5 bases, leaving 13 bases between them. The CDR3 extends over 16 amino acids. Looked up from germline, CDR1 is PRHDT and CDR2 is FYEKMQ (reference sequence). The CDR3 loop reads CASSLGMSGVTGELFF. The CDR3 DNA reads as TGTGCCAGCAGCTTAGGCATGTCAGGGGTGACCGGGGAGCTGTTTTTT. Supplemented by reference TRBV13 and TRBJ2-2, the full variable domain reads AAGVIQSPRHLIKEKRETATLKCYPIPRHDTVYWYQQGPGQDPQFLISFYEKMQSDKGSIPDRFSAQQFSDYHSELNMSSLELGDSALYFCASSLGMSGVTGELFFGEGSRLTVL.

This chain links TRBV5-5 with TRBJ2-7; TRBD1 agrees at 9 bases. CDR1 is SGHKS and CDR2 is YYEKEE in the germline V gene (reference sequence). The CDR3 consists of 13 residues. V lost 5 bases and J lost 4; bases outside the gene matches: 4. DNA for the CDR3: TGTGCCAGCAGTTGGACAGGGGAGTACGAGCAGTACTTC. Protein product: CASSWTGEYEQYF. The whole variable domain, filled in from reference TRBV5-5 and TRBJ2-7, reads DAGVTQSPTHLIKTRGQQVTLRCSPISGHKSVSWYQQVLGQGPQFIFQYYEKEERGRGNFPDRFSARQFPNYSSELNVNALLLGDSALYLCASSWTGEYEQYFGPGTRLTVT.

The table lists this clone with a count of one. The rearrangement joins TRBV18 to TRBJ2-7; a weak D match, TRBD1 (5 bases). V gave up 11 bases and J gave up 3 bases, with 14 bases separating them. The CDR3 runs 12 residues. From germline, CDR1 is KGHSH and CDR2 LQKENI. The CDR3 region is CASFDSHYEQYF. Written as DNA, the CDR3 is TGTGCCTCCTTCGACAGTCACTACGAGCAGTACTTC.

The chain couples TRBV29-1 to TRBJ1-3; no reliable D call. Per the germline V gene, CDR1 is SQVTM and CDR2 is ANQGSEA. The CDR3 has 13 residues. The V and J ends lost 7 bases and 0 bases respectively, with 10 bases between them. The CDR3 sequence: CSAAEGSGNTIYF. CDR3 DNA: TGCAGCGCCGCTGAGGGCTCTGGAAACACCATATATTTT.

With respect to this clone: Germline is not matched at one junction end, which may reflect a read error. V gene TRBV5-4 combines with J gene TRBJ1-4, with TRBD1 identical over 9 bases. Germline V gene sequence: CDR1 SGHNT, CDR2 YYREEE (reference sequence). CDR3 size: 11 residues. The CDR3 is CASSLGGDRAF. As DNA, the CDR3 is TGTGCCAGCAGCTTAGGTGGGGACAGGGCTTTT.

V gene TRBV4-1 combines with J gene TRBJ2-7, with D perhaps TRBD1 (5 bases). In germline, CDR1 is MGHRA, CDR2 YSYEKL. V was trimmed by 1 base and J by 3 bases, leaving 10 bases between them. The CDR3 contains 14 residues. The DNA of the CDR3 is TGCGCCAGCAGCCAAGGACAGTGGGGCTACGAGCAGTACTTC. It yields the protein CASSQGQWGYEQYF.

The J gene is TRBJ1-3, the V gene TRBV27, with TRBD1 matching over 8 bases. Germline CDR1 MNHEY, CDR2 SMNVEV (reference sequence). CDR3 length: 15 residues. V shed 1 base, J shed 1 base, and the junction held 0 bases outside the gene matches. The CDR3 protein is CASSLYRGSGNTIYF. CDR3 nucleotides: TGTGCCAGCAGTTTATACAGGGGGTCTGGAAACACCATATATTTT.

The chain joins TRBV7-6 to TRBJ2-7; D is undetermined. Germline CDR1 is SGHVS and CDR2 is FNYEAQ. The CDR3 consists of 15 residues. Deletions cut 5 bases from V and 5 bases from J, with 19 bases between. In DNA form, the CDR3 reads TGTGCCAGCAGCACATCGTCCGGGTTTTGGGACGAGCAGTACTTC. Translation gives CASSTSSGFWDEQYF.

V is TRBV5-5 and J is TRBJ1-2, with 7 bases fitting TRBD1. This CDR3 region has 19 residues. V lost 4 bases, J lost 3 bases, and 21 bases stayed unmatched. Germline assignment: CDR1 SGHKS and CDR2 YYEKEE (reference sequence). The CDR3 here is CASSLGQGELQPSDYGYTF. In nucleotides, the CDR3 is TGTGCCAGCAGCCTGGGGCAGGGGGAACTTCAACCCTCCGACTATGGCTACACCTTC.

The chain couples TRBV4-3 to TRBJ1-1; D perhaps matches TRBD1 (5 bases). Germline values: CDR1 LGHNA, CDR2 YSLEER. Deletions cut 0 bases from V and 1 base from J, with 9 bases between. The CDR3 consists of 15 residues. The CDR3 coding sequence is TGCGCCAGCAGCCAAGATCAGGGTTCGAACACTGAAGCTTTCTTT. Translating gives CASSQDQGSNTEAFF.

This chain connects TRBV11-3 to TRBJ1-6, with a weak D call TRBD1 (6 bases). Germline values: CDR1 SGHNT, CDR2 YENEEA. V was clipped by 4 bases and J by 10 bases, with 14 bases between them. This CDR3 is built from 14 residues. CDR3 residues: CASSYGSGDSPLHF. In nucleotides, the CDR3 is TGTGCCAGCAGCTATGGTTCAGGGGACTCACCCCTCCACTTT.

This chain links TRBV9 with TRBJ2-2; D unclear. CDR1 SGDLS and CDR2 YYNGEE come from the germline V gene. V lost 0 bases and J lost 3, with 9 bases in between. The CDR3 has 15 residues. This CDR3 reads CASSVARSYTGELFF. The CDR3 DNA follows: TGTGCCAGCAGCGTAGCTCGGAGCTACACCGGGGAGCTGTTTTTT.

The gene calls are TRBV5-8 and TRBJ1-5; D gene unclear. V lost 3 bases, J lost 3 bases, and 10 bases lay in between. Germline V gene sequence: CDR1 SGHTS, CDR2 YDEGEE. CDR3 length: 14 amino acids. Written as DNA, the CDR3 is TGTGCCAGCAGCTGGAGGACGTACAATCAGCCCCAGCATTTT. It is translated as CASSWRTYNQPQHF.

The chain couples TRBV29-1 to TRBJ2-7; 11 nucleotides line up with TRBD1. The germline CDR1 and CDR2 sequences are SQVTM and ANQGSEA. The length of the CDR3 is 11 residues. V shed 8 bases, J shed 6 bases, and the junction held 3 bases outside the gene matches. CDR3 residues: CSSGQGAEQYF. DNA of the CDR3: TGCAGCTCCGGACAGGGGGCCGAGCAGTACTTC.

This chain connects TRBV19 to TRBJ2-7; possibly TRBD1 for D (6 bases). The germline V gene encodes CDR1 LNHDA and CDR2 SQIVND (reference sequence). Trimming removed 6 bases at V and 3 bases at J, with 9 bases between. The CDR3 is 12 amino acids. This CDR3 is CASSSGVYEQYF. Written as DNA, the CDR3 is TGTGCCAGTAGCTCAGGGGTCTACGAGCAGTACTTC.

This clone was observed a handful of times. The V and J genes are TRBV4-3 and TRBJ1-5; 9 positions agree with TRBD1. Germline V lookup: CDR1 LGHNA, CDR2 YSLEER. V was clipped by 3 bases and J by 6 bases; unmatched bases: 9. This CDR3 contains 16 residues. CDR3 sequence reads: CASSQTVDRGGQPQHF. DNA for the CDR3: TGCGCCAGCAGCCAGACGGTGGACAGGGGCGGTCAGCCCCAGCATTTT.

J is TRBJ2-3 and V is TRBV27; TRBD2 is a possible D gene (6 bases). Germline CDR1 reads MNHEY; CDR2 reads SMNVEV (reference sequence). V lost 4 bases, J lost 3 bases, and 20 bases lay in between. The CDR3 extends over 17 amino acids. CDR3 region: CASSSWVEGLGTDTQYF. CDR3 coding DNA: TGTGCCAGCAGTTCTTGGGTGGAGGGTTTAGGTACAGATACGCAGTATTTT.

This chain uses TRBV5-6 with TRBJ1-1; 9 bases are a match to TRBD1. The germline CDR1 and CDR2 sequences are SGHDT and YYEEEE. The CDR3 is 14 residues long. Trimming took 5 bases from V and 8 from J; bases not matched to a gene: 10. The CDR3 DNA follows: TGTGCCAGCAGTTTTCCGGGACAGGGCACAGAAGCTTTCTTT. Its protein is CASSFPGQGTEAFF.

V usage is TRBV5-5 and J usage is TRBJ1-2; unclear D gene. Germline CDR1 and CDR2: SGHKS and YYEKEE (reference sequence). The V end was cut by 0 bases, the J end by 8 bases, with 17 bases between. The CDR3 runs to 15 residues. CDR3 sequence: CASSLAFRGFEGYTF. The CDR3 region has the DNA TGTGCCAGCAGCTTGGCGTTTCGGGGTTTCGAAGGCTACACCTTC.

This clone was recorded only once. The chain employs TRBV13 and TRBJ1-1, with D uncertain. This CDR3 region has 14 residues. Trimming took off 5 bases at V and 1 base at J, with 11 bases between the two ends. Germline-derived CDR1 and CDR2 are PRHDT and FYEKMQ (reference sequence). In DNA form, the CDR3 reads TGTGCCAGCAGCACCCCGACGGGGAACACTGAAGCTTTCTTT. It yields the protein CASSTPTGNTEAFF. The variable domain in full, with the rest retrieved from reference TRBV13 and TRBJ1-1, is AAGVIQSPRHLIKEKRETATLKCYPIPRHDTVYWYQQGPGQDPQFLISFYEKMQSDKGSIPDRFSAQQFSDYHSELNMSSLELGDSALYFCASSTPTGNTEAFFGQGTRLTVV.

The chain combines TRBV6-5 with TRBJ1-2; TRBD1 aligns across 7 bases. With V trimmed by 2 bases and J by 6 bases, 6 bases remained unmatched. This CDR3 has 14 amino acids. The germline gives CDR1 MNHEY, CDR2 SVGAGI. The CDR3 coding sequence is TGTGCCAGCAGTTACCAGACAGGGTGGGATGGCTACACCTTC. Translated: CASSYQTGWDGYTF.

The V call is TRBV28, the J call TRBJ2-5, with a weak D call TRBD2 (5 bases). Deletions cut 5 bases from V and 4 bases from J, with 8 bases between. The CDR3 runs 12 residues. The germline CDR1 and CDR2 sequences are MDHEN and SYDVKM. The CDR3 protein is CASSVGIETQYF. CDR3 nucleotide sequence: TGTGCCAGCAGTGTCGGGATAGAGACCCAGTACTTC.

This chain links TRBV10-3 with TRBJ2-1, with no clear D. The CDR3 sequence is 12 residues long. The germline V gene has CDR1 ENHRY and CDR2 SYGVKD. Trimming left V 4 bases short and J 4 bases short, with 5 bases between. CDR3: CAISVQYNEQFF. In DNA form, the CDR3 reads TGTGCCATCAGTGTTCAGTACAATGAGCAGTTCTTC.

This clone was detected a few times. V and J are TRBV13 and TRBJ2-3; D call uncertain. This CDR3 region has 14 residues. Germline-derived CDR1 and CDR2 are PRHDT and FYEKMQ (reference sequence). V gave up 5 bases and J gave up 3 bases, with 12 bases separating them. The CDR3, as DNA: TGTGCCAGCAGCGGAGAGGCAGAAACAGATACGCAGTATTTT. Protein product: CASSGEAETDTQYF.

The chain uses TRBV4-1 and TRBJ1-1; TRBD1 matches at 8 bases. Germline-derived CDR1 and CDR2 are MGHRA and YSYEKL. This CDR3 has 15 amino acids. V trimming: 5 bases; J trimming: 8 bases; junction bases outside the gene matches: 13. The CDR3 sequence is CASSEIQGASPEAFF. The CDR3 DNA reads TGCGCCAGCAGCGAAATTCAGGGGGCGAGTCCAGAAGCTTTCTTT.

A few counts support this clone. The chain employs TRBV7-9 and TRBJ1-5; tentative D call: TRBD1 (5 bases). Germline loops: CDR1 SEHNR, CDR2 FQNEAQ (reference sequence). V lost 5 bases and J lost 13, with 12 bases in between. This CDR3 spans 11 amino acids. The CDR3 spells CASSAGPGQHF. Here the CDR3 DNA reads TGTGCCAGCAGCGCGGGGCCGGGACAGCATTTT.

V gene TRBV18 combines with J gene TRBJ1-4, with TRBD1 identical over 8 bases. CDR1 and CDR2 (germline): KGHSH, LQKENI. V trimming: 5 bases; J trimming: 6 bases; junction bases outside the gene matches: 2. The CDR3 sequence is 13 residues long. CDR3: CASSMDRDEKLFF. Here the CDR3 DNA reads TGTGCCAGCTCAATGGACAGGGATGAAAAACTGTTTTTT.

The chain is built from TRBV19 and TRBJ2-7; TRBD1 agrees at 8 bases. Germline CDR1 LNHDA, CDR2 SQIVND (reference sequence). The CDR3 totals 14 residues. V was pared by 3 bases and J by 6 bases, with 7 bases of the junction left unmatched. CDR3 in amino acids: CASSIPGGAFEQYF. The CDR3 coding sequence is TGTGCCAGTAGTATCCCAGGGGGCGCTTTCGAGCAGTACTTC.